The clone carrying this T cell receptor (beta chain) has ten or more counts. TCRdb used MiXCR to reprocess the 5' RACE reads, holding one entry per CDR3 protein. The sample lists 250,000 or so distinct CDR3 sequences; around 11% were seen once. The data derive from a study of CD8 T cells in ankylosing spondylitis. The length of the CDR3 is 16 residues. Germline-derived CDR1 and CDR2 are MNHEY and SVGAGI. V lost 0 bases to trimming and J lost 4 bases, with 10 bases between them. This clonotype originated in a male donor with ankylosing spondylitis or in good health (not recorded which). Sequenced: blood, either unsorted or a sorted T cell fraction (not recorded which). J is TRBJ2-6 and V is TRBV6-5, with D hard to call. In DNA form, the CDR3 reads TGTGCCAGCAGTTACTCCCAAGAACCCGGGGCCAACGTCCTGACTTTC. Translation: CASSYSQEPGANVLTF.